This T cell receptor (beta chain) was captured in a study of shared clonotypes between healthy human individuals. Produced via immunoSEQ multiplex PCR; TCRdb's table is partial and in-frame only. The data hold a few million clones, with approximately 96% observed a single time. The CDR3 spans 20 residues. V was pared by 2 bases and J by 0 bases, with 22 bases between. Germline lookup yields CDR1 LGHNA and CDR2 YSLEER. The TCR sequence derives from a man aged 18 to 30 in good health. Sequenced material: naive CD4+ T cells sorted from blood. Subset of the sample: CD45RA+ positively selected. The chain uses TRBV4-3 and TRBJ1-4, with no clear D. CDR3 nucleotides: TGCGCCAGCAGCCAATTCCCGTTGGCAGCGAGGGTTGCAACTAATGAAAAACTGTTTTTT. Translated, it gives CASSQFPLAARVATNEKLFF.